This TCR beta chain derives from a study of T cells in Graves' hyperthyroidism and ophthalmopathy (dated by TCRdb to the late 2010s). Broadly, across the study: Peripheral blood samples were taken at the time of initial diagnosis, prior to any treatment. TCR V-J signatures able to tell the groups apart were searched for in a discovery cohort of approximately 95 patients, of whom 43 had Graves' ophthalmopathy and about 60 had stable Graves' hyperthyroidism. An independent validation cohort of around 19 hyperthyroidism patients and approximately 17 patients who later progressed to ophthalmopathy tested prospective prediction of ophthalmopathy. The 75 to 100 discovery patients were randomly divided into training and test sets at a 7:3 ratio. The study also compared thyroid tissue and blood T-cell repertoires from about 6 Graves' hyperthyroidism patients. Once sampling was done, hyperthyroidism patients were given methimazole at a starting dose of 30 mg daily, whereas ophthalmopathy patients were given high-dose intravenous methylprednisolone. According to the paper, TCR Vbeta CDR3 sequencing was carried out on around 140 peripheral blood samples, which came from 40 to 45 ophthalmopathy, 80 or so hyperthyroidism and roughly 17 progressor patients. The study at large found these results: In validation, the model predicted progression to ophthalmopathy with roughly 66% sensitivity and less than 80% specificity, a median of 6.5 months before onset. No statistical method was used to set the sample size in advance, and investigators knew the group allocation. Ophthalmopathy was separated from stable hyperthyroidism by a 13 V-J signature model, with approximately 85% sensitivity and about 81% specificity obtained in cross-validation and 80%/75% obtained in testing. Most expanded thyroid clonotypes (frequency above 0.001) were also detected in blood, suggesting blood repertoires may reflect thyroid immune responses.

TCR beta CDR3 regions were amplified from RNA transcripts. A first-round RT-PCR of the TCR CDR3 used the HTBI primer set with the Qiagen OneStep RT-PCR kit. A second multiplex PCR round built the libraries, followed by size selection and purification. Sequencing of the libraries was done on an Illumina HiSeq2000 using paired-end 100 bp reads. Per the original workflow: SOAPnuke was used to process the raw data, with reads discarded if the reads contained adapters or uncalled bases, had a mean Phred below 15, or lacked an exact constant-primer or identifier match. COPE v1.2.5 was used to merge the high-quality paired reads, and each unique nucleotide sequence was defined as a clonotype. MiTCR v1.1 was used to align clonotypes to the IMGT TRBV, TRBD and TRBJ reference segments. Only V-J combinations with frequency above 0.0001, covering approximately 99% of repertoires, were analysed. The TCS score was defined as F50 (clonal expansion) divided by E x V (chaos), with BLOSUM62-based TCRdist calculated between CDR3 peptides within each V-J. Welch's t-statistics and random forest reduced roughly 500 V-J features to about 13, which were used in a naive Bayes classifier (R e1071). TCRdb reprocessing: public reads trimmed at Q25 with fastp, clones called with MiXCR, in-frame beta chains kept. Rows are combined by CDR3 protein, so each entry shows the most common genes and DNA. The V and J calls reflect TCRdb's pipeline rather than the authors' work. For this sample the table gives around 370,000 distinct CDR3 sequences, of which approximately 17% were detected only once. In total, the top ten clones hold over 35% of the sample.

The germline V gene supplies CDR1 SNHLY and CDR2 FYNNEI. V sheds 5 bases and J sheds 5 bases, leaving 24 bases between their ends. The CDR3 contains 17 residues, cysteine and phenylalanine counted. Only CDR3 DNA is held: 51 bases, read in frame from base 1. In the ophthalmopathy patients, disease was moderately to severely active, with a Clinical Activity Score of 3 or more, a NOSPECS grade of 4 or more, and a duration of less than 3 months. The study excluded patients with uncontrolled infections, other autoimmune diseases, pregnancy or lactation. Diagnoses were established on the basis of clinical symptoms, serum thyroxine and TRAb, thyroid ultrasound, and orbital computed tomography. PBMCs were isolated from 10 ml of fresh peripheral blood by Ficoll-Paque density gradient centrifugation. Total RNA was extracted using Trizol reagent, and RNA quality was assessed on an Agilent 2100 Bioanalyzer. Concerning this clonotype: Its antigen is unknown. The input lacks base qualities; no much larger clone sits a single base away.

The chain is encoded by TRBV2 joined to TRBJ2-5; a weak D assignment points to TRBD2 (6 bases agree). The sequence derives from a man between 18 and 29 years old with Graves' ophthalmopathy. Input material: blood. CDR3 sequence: CASSSLGGQGPYETQYF. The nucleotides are TGTGCCAGCAGTTCACTGGGAGGACAAGGCCCATACGAGACCCAGTACTTC.